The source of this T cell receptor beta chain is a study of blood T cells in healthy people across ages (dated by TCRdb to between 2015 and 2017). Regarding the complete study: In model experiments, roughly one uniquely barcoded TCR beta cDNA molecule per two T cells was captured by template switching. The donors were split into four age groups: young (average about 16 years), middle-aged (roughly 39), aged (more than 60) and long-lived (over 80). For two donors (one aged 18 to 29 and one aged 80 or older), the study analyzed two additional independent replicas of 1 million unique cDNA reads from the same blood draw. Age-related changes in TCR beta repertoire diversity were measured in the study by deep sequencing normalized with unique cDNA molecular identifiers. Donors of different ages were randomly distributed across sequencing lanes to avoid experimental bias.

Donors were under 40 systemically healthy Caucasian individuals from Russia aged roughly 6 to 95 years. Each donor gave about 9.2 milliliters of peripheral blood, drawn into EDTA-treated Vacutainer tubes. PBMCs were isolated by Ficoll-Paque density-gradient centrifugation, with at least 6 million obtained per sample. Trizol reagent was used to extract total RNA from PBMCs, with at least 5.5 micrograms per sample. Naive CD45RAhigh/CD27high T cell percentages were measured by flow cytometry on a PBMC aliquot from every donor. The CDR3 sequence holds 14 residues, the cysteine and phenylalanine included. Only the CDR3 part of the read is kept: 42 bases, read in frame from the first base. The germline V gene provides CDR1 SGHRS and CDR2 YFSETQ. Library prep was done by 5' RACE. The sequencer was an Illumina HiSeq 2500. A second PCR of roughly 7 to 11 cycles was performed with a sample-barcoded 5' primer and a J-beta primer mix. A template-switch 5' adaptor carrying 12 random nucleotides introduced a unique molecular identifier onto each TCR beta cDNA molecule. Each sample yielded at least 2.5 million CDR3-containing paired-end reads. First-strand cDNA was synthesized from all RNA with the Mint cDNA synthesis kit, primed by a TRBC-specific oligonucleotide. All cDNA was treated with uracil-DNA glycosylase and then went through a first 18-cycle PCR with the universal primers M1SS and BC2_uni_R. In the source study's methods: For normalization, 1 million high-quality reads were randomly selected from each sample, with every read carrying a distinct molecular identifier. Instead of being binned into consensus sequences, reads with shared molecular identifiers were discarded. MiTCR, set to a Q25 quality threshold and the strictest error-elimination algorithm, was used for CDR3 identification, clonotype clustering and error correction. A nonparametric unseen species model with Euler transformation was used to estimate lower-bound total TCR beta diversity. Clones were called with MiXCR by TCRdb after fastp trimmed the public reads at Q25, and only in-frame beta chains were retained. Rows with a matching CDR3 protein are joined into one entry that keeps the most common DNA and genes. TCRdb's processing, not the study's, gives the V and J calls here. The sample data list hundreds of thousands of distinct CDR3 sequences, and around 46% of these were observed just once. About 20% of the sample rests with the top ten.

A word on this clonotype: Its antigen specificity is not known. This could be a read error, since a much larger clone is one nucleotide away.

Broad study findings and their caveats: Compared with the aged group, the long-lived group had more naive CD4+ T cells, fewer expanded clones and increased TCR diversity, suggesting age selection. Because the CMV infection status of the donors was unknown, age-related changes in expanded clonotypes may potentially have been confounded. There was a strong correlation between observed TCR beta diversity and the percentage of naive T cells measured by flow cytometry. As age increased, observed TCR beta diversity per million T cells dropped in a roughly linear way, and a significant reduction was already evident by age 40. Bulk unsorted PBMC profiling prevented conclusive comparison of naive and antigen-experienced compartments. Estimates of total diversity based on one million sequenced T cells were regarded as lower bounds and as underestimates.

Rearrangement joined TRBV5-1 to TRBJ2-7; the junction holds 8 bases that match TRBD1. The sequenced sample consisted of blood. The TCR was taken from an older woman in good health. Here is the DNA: TGCGTCAGCAGCTTGGGACAGGAAGCCTACGAGCAGTACTTC. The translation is CVSSLGQEAYEQYF.